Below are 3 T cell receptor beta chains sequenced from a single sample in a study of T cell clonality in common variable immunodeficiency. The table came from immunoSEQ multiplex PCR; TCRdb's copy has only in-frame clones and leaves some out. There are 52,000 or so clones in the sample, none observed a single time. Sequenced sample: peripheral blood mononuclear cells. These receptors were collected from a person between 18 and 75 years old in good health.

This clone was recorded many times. CDR3 DNA, as far as it was read: TGCGCCAGCAGCTTGGATCAGGGGACTGAA. It encodes CASSLDQGTE. The entire CDR3 reads CASSLDQGTEAFF. The J gene is TRBJ1-1, the V gene TRBV5-1; weak D call: TRBD1 (6 bases). The sequenced fragment ends 3 residues before the CDR3 boundary, so the rest is inferred from the germline J gene. The CDR3 is made up of 13 amino acids. CDR1 and CDR2 from the germline V gene are SGHRS and YFSETQ. The V end lost 0 bases, the J end lost 5 bases, and 8 bases lay between the germline ends.

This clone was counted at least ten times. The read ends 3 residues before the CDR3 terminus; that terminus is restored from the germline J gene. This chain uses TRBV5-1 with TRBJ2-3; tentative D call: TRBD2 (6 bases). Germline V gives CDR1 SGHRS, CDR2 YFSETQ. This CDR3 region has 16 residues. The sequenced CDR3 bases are TGCGCCAGCAGCCCCTCCCAGTCACGTTCGGGGGAGACG. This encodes CASSPSQSRSGET. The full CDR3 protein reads CASSPSQSRSGETQYF.

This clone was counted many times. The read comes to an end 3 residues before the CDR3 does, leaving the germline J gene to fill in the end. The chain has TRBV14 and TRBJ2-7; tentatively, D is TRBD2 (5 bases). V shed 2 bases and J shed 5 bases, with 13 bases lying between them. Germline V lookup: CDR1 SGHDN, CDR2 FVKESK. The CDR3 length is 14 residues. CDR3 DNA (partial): TGTGCCAGCAGCCAAACGCGGACTGTGAACGAG. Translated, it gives CASSQTRTVNE. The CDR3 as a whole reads CASSQTRTVNEQYF.